This section outlines one T cell receptor beta chain sequence together with its context. This CDR3 is 19 amino acids long. Trimming cost V 3 bases and J 4 bases, with 23 bases left between them. From germline, CDR1 is SGHDT and CDR2 YYEEEE. This record belongs to a study of blood T cell repertoires in COVID-19. Sequencing used immunoSEQ multiplex PCR; TCRdb keeps in-frame clones, though not all of them. This sample yields around 100,000 clones, of which roughly 87% are seen a single time; over 15% belongs to the top ten. J is TRBJ1-6 and V is TRBV5-6; TRBD1 might be the D (5 bases). This TCR was sampled from a woman aged 80 or over in a cohort sampled during active COVID-19. Sequenced: peripheral blood. Here the CDR3 reads CASSSSLGQSPSYNSPLHF. CDR3 nucleotide sequence: TGTGCCAGCAGCTCGAGCCTTGGACAAAGCCCCTCATATAATTCACCCCTCCACTTT.